This T cell receptor (beta chain) emerged from a study of CXCR3-negative and CXCR3-positive naive CD8 T cells. The TRB cDNA libraries were prepared by 5' RACE with UMI labels. TCRdb re-called the 5' RACE reads; every CDR3 protein appears as one record, without DNA. The data include about 57,000 distinct CDR3 sequences; the top ten clones carry less than 25%. CDR1 and CDR2 from the germline V gene are SQVTM and ANQGSEA. The CDR3 runs 15 residues. Sequenced sample: memory CD8+ T cells from blood. V is TRBV29-1 and J is TRBJ2-2. This clonotype was sampled from a human donor in good health. Some clones in this sample may be carry-over from other donors' samples. CDR3 amino acids: CSVEFEGWANGELFF.